The 7 T cell receptor beta chains below come from one sample, sequenced in a study of control samples from healthy donors and cancer patients. TCRdb keeps only in-frame clones here, not all; method: immunoSEQ multiplex PCR. Of 70,000 or so clones listed, around nine tenths are singletons. The source material was PBMCs. The origin of the receptors is a man between 60 and 75 years old with lung cancer.

Remarks on this clone: The sample has other DNA sequences that encode this CDR3 too. The V gene is TRBV20-1, the J gene TRBJ2-5, with D unresolved. Germline V gene data show CDR1 as DFQATT and CDR2 as SNEGSKA (reference sequence). V was clipped by 5 bases and J by 5 bases, with 6 bases between them. This CDR3 spans 10 amino acids. In nucleotides, the CDR3 is TGCAGTGCTCTCGGGGAGACCCAGTACTTC. Protein product: CSALGETQYF.

This clone came up a few times. The genes are TRBV7-2 and TRBJ2-1; 9 bases are a match to TRBD1. This CDR3 is 16 amino acids long. Germline V gene sequence: CDR1 SGHTA, CDR2 FQGNSA. The ends lost 2 bases at V and 4 bases at J; junction bases unmatched: 6. The chain's CDR3 is CASSLTGTGIYNEQFF. CDR3 nucleotide sequence: TGTGCCAGCAGCTTAACCGGGACAGGGATTTACAATGAGCAGTTCTTC.

Only one count was recorded for this clone. This chain uses TRBV18 with TRBJ2-1; D perhaps matches TRBD1 (7 bases). The CDR3 is 13 amino acids. The germline V gene encodes CDR1 KGHSH and CDR2 LQKENI. Deletions cut 4 bases from V and 6 bases from J, with 10 bases between. CDR3 region: CASSLQGGNEQFF. The CDR3 DNA is TGTGCCAGCTCACTCCAGGGGGGCAATGAGCAGTTCTTC. Together with reference TRBV18 and TRBJ2-1, the CDR3 gives the full variable domain: NAGVMQNPRHLVRRRGQEARLRCSPMKGHSHVYWYRQLPEEGLKFMVYLQKENIIDESGMPKERFSAEFPKEGPSILRIQQVVRGDSAAYFCASSLQGGNEQFFGPGTRLTVL.

The chain carries TRBV27 and TRBJ1-1; TRBD1 might be the D (6 bases). CDR1 MNHEY and CDR2 SMNVEV come from the germline V gene (reference sequence). The V end was cut by 2 bases, the J end by 4 bases, with 11 bases between. The length of the CDR3 is 14 residues. The CDR3 nucleotides read TGTGCCAGCAGTTTAATAGGGGGGGGCACTGAAGCTTTCTTT. Translated: CASSLIGGGTEAFF.

V and J are TRBV4-1 and TRBJ2-1, with 7 bases matching TRBD2. Losses at the gene ends were 7 bases for V and 8 bases for J; bases not matched to a gene: 14. Germline loops: CDR1 MGHRA, CDR2 YSYEKL. The CDR3 contains 15 residues. The CDR3 protein is CASTPWEGRLDEQFF. In nucleotides, the CDR3 is TGCGCCAGCACCCCATGGGAGGGGCGCTTAGATGAGCAGTTCTTC.

This clone was found a few times. The chain joins TRBV5-5 to TRBJ1-5; 9 nucleotides line up with TRBD1. The CDR3 runs to 17 residues. The germline CDR1 and CDR2 sequences are SGHKS and YYEKEE (reference sequence). V shed 1 base, J shed 1 base, and the junction held 6 bases outside the gene matches. The CDR3 region is CASSLSLGTGSNQPQHF. The CDR3 region has the DNA TGTGCCAGCAGCTTGTCACTCGGGACAGGGAGCAATCAGCCCCAGCATTTT.

V and J are TRBV3-1 (or the pseudogene TRBV3-2) and TRBJ1-6, with D tentatively TRBD1 (5 bases). Looked up from germline, CDR1 is LGHDT and CDR2 is YNNKEL (reference sequence). Trimming left V 6 bases short and J 6 bases short, with 15 bases between. CDR3 size: 15 residues. The CDR3 coding sequence is TGTGCCAGCAGGGGGCCCGGGGGGACTAATTCACCCCTCCACTTT. It is translated as CASRGPGGTNSPLHF.